This T cell receptor beta chain is drawn from a study of radiation and T cells in renal cell carcinoma. Overall study results and limits: Baseline intratumoral clonotype presence is unknown without pretreatment biopsies. In blood, top tumor clones expanded by 2 weeks, shrinking by 4.

Time point in this sample: baseline pretreatment blood. Treatment defined: 15 Gy SBRT to primary tumor, nephrectomy 4 weeks later. Blood was sampled at baseline, 2 weeks and 4 weeks after SBRT. Clones were read by immunoSEQ multiplex PCR, and TCRdb kept only the in-frame ones, dropping some. In the table there are about 150,000 clones, about 88% of which are singletons. As for this clone: As yet, its antigen is unknown.

This TCR was recovered from a woman aged 50 to 60 with renal cell carcinoma. Sequenced here: blood, sampled from a patient whose treatment included radiotherapy and nephrectomy.

This CDR3 is CASSAGTGHYNEQFF. For the CDR3, the DNA is TGTGCCAGCAGCGCCGGGACAGGACACTACAATGAGCAGTTCTTC. V usage is TRBV6-4 and J usage is TRBJ2-1; 8 nucleotides line up with TRBD1. The germline gives CDR1 MRHNA, CDR2 SNTAGT. The CDR3 covers 15 residues. Trimming removed 6 bases from V and 3 bases from J; junction bases left unmatched: 7.